Below, 27 T cell receptor beta chains from the same sample are listed, as sequenced in a study of blood T cells in healthy people across ages. The authors ran a second PCR of 7 to 11 cycles using a sample-barcoded 5' primer and a J-beta primer mix. TCRdb used MiXCR to reprocess the 5' RACE reads, holding one entry per CDR3 protein. The table lists about 1.4 million distinct CDR3 sequences, approximately 59% of them singletons. The sample was blood. These receptors were collected from a man in his late teens or twenties in good health.

This chain links TRBV11-2 with TRBJ2-5; 9 bases agree with TRBD2. V trimming: 0 bases; J trimming: 5 bases; junction bases outside the gene matches: 7. CDR3 length: 16 amino acids. CDR1 SGHAT and CDR2 FQNNGV come from the germline V gene. The CDR3, as DNA: TGTGCCAGCAGCTTAGACGTAGTAGCGGGGGAGGAGACCCAGTACTTC. It encodes CASSLDVVAGEETQYF. The whole variable domain, filled in from reference TRBV11-2 and TRBJ2-5, reads EAGVAQSPRYKIIEKRQSVAFWCNPISGHATLYWYQQILGQGPKLLIQFQNNGVVDDSQLPKDRFSAERLKGVDSTLKIQPAKLEDSAVYLCASSLDVVAGEETQYFGPGTRLLVL.

Concerning this clonotype itself: At one of its ends the junction is not consistent with the germline gene, which may arise from a read error. CDR3 nucleotide sequence: TGTGCCTGCTCACCACAACGGGTTCAGGAGGGCTATGGCTACACCTTC. This encodes CACSPQRVQEGYGYTF. The chain is built from TRBV18 and TRBJ1-2; D unresolved. Germline values: CDR1 KGHSH, CDR2 LQKENI. The CDR3 is made up of 16 amino acids.

The rearrangement joins TRBV13 to TRBJ2-2; 8 bases fit TRBD1. The CDR3 has 16 amino acids. Germline V gene lookup returns CDR1 PRHDT and CDR2 FYEKMQ (reference sequence). V was pared by 0 bases and J by 4 bases, with 4 bases of the junction left unmatched. The DNA for the CDR3 is TGTGCCAGCAGCTTAGGCGGACAGGGTACCACCGGGGAGCTGTTTTTT. It codes for CASSLGGQGTTGELFF. Combining the CDR3 with reference TRBV13 and TRBJ2-2 gives the whole variable domain AAGVIQSPRHLIKEKRETATLKCYPIPRHDTVYWYQQGPGQDPQFLISFYEKMQSDKGSIPDRFSAQQFSDYHSELNMSSLELGDSALYFCASSLGGQGTTGELFFGEGSRLTVL.

The chain has TRBV6-1 and TRBJ1-1, with 7 bases that match TRBD1. Germline values: CDR1 MNHNS, CDR2 SASEGT. The CDR3 is 15 amino acids. After removal of 11 bases from V and 5 bases from J, the junction contained 17 bases not matched to a gene. The CDR3 DNA is TGTGCCGGATCGACAGGGATGGGGGCAAAGACTGAAGCTTTCTTT. Translating gives CAGSTGMGAKTEAFF.

The count of this clonotype is one. The chain carries TRBV6-4 and TRBJ2-3, with TRBD2 as a possible D gene (5 bases). CDR1 MRHNA and CDR2 SNTAGT come from the germline V gene. CDR3 length: 12 amino acids. With 9 bases removed from V and 7 bases from J, the gap between germline ends came to 14 bases. The CDR3 DNA is TGTGCCAGGATACTAGAAAAGAATACGCAGTATTTT. Its protein product is CARILEKNTQYF.

V and J are TRBV10-3 and TRBJ2-5; 8 nucleotides line up with TRBD1. V was clipped by 6 bases and J by 11 bases; unmatched bases: 14. Germline V gene sequence: CDR1 ENHRY, CDR2 SYGVKD. CDR3 length equals 14 residues. CDR3 nucleotide sequence: TGTGCCATCAGCGACAGGGGAGCAAATTCCGGGCAGTACTTC. The encoded protein is CAISDRGANSGQYF.

The chain couples TRBV5-1 to TRBJ2-5; unclear D gene. V lost 5 bases and J lost 4, with 12 bases in between. This CDR3 region has 13 residues. Germline values: CDR1 SGHRS, CDR2 YFSETQ. Here the CDR3 reads CASSLQSLETQYF. In DNA, the CDR3 is TGCGCCAGCAGTCTCCAGTCCTTAGAGACCCAGTACTTC.

V gene TRBV29-1 combines with J gene TRBJ1-5; possible D gene TRBD1, 5 bases. CDR1 is SQVTM, CDR2 ANQGSEA, per germline. The CDR3 spans 14 residues. The germline V and J ends were trimmed by 4 bases and 4 bases, with 14 bases remaining between them. As DNA, the CDR3 is TGCAGCGTTGCAGGGTCTTCGGGGAATCAGCCCCAGCATTTT. This gives the protein CSVAGSSGNQPQHF.

The chain combines TRBV4-1 with TRBJ2-7; no firm D call. CDR1 is MGHRA and CDR2 is YSYEKL in the germline V gene. Trimming took off 3 bases at V and 0 bases at J, with 9 bases between the two ends. The CDR3 sequence is 14 residues long. The DNA of the CDR3 is TGCGCCAGCAGCCAGAGGACCAACTCCTACGAGCAGTACTTC. Translation: CASSQRTNSYEQYF.

This clonotype was recorded many times. The V gene is TRBV27, the J gene TRBJ2-7; 7 bases match TRBD2. Germline CDR1 MNHEY, CDR2 SMNVEV (reference sequence). The CDR3 is 14 residues long. V was pared by 6 bases and J by 4 bases, with 9 bases of the junction left unmatched. CDR3 nucleotide sequence: TGTGCCAGCAGGGGGGGGAGCCTAGGTTACGAGCAGTACTTC. This codes for CASRGGSLGYEQYF.

This clonotype was seen only once. The rearrangement uses TRBV6-6 and TRBJ2-1; 7 bases line up with TRBD2. The ends lost 4 bases at V and 6 bases at J; junction bases unmatched: 12. CDR3 size: 16 residues. Germline-derived CDR1 and CDR2 are MNHNY and SVGAGI (reference sequence). The CDR3 coding sequence is TGTGCCAGCAGTTCCCCATGGGGGGGTATGGGCAATGAGCAGTTCTTC. This codes for CASSSPWGGMGNEQFF.

This clonotype was found a few times. This rearrangement joins TRBV4-1 to TRBJ2-5, with D possibly matching TRBD1 (6 bases). The V end was cut by 3 bases, the J end by 0 bases, with 14 bases between. Looked up from germline, CDR1 is MGHRA and CDR2 is YSYEKL. CDR3 length: 16 residues. CDR3 residues: CASSQGAGHDQETQYF. DNA of the CDR3: TGCGCCAGCAGCCAGGGGGCGGGTCACGACCAAGAGACCCAGTACTTC.

The J gene is TRBJ2-7, the V gene TRBV7-8; a possible D gene is TRBD1 (6 bases). TRBJ2-5 explains the end of the DNA better; the J call may be wrong. CDR3 length: 16 amino acids. Germline CDR1 and CDR2: SGHVS and FQNEAQ. The CDR3 DNA follows: TGTGCCAGCAGCTCCCCAATGCGGACAGAACAAGAGACCCAGTACTTC. Amino acid sequence: CASSSPMRTEQETQYF.

The V call is TRBV6-5, the J call TRBJ2-2; D is possibly TRBD2 (6 bases). The CDR3 covers 14 residues. Germline-derived CDR1 and CDR2 are MNHEY and SVGAGI. The DNA for the CDR3 is TGTGGCACTAGCCGGGACCGGGCTTGGGGGGAGCTGTTTTTT. This translates into CGTSRDRAWGELFF.

CDR3 sequence: CASSQDQGLFNEQYF. CDR3 in DNA: TGTGCCAGCAGCCAAGATCAGGGACTTTTTAACGAGCAGTACTTC. This chain uses TRBV3-1 with TRBJ2-5, with D possibly being TRBD2 (6 bases). Near its end, the DNA agrees better with TRBJ2-7, so the J call may be wrong. This CDR3 comprises 15 residues. Germline V gene data show CDR1 as LGHDT and CDR2 as YNNKEL (reference sequence).

V is TRBV18 and J is TRBJ2-3; weak D call: TRBD1 (5 bases). Per germline, CDR1 KGHSH and CDR2 LQKENI. V shed 2 bases and J shed 0 bases, with 9 bases lying between them. The CDR3 sequence is 15 residues long. Written as DNA, the CDR3 is TGTGCCAGCTCACCAAAGGGGCAGAGCACAGATACGCAGTATTTT. Its translation: CASSPKGQSTDTQYF.

This clonotype has just a few counts. V is TRBV6-2 or TRBV6-3 and J is TRBJ2-7, with D possibly TRBD2 on 6 matching bases. The V gene lost 8 bases and the J gene lost 9 bases, with 23 bases spanning the gap. Germline V gene sequence: CDR1 MNHEY, CDR2 SVGEGT. The CDR3 totals 14 residues. The CDR3 loop reads CASSLGGTPSSQYF. The CDR3 coding sequence is TGTGCCAGCTCCCTCGGAGGGACTCCCTCGTCGCAGTACTTC.

The chain couples TRBV7-6 to TRBJ2-6; D call uncertain. Trimming took 0 bases from V and 4 from J, leaving 7 bases between them. CDR3 length: 15 residues. Germline V gives CDR1 SGHVS, CDR2 FNYEAQ. CDR3 protein: CASSLAGMGANVLTF. The CDR3 nucleotides read TGTGCCAGCAGCTTAGCTGGGATGGGGGCCAACGTCCTGACTTTC.

The chain combines TRBV12-3 or TRBV12-4 with TRBJ1-2; D may be TRBD1 (6 bases). The CDR3 runs 16 residues. V was pared by 6 bases and J by 5 bases, with 22 bases between. The DNA of the CDR3 is TGTGCCAGCAGCCTGATAACAGGGACTACTCCGTATGGCTACACCTTC. This sequence encodes CASSLITGTTPYGYTF.

The chain links TRBV5-4 to TRBJ2-7; TRBD2 is a possible D gene (6 bases). TRBJ2-5 explains the end of the DNA better; the J call may be wrong. Looked up from germline, CDR1 is SGHNT and CDR2 is YYREEE (reference sequence). CDR3 length: 16 residues. This CDR3 is CASSPFGGGERKTQYF. The DNA of the CDR3 is TGTGCCAGCAGCCCATTCGGGGGAGGAGAACGCAAGACCCAGTACTTC.

This chain links TRBV6-5 with TRBJ1-5; D is perhaps TRBD1 (5 bases). V dropped 0 bases and J dropped 4 bases, with 10 bases sitting between them. The CDR3 consists of 15 residues. Germline V CDR1 and CDR2: MNHEY, SVGAGI. The CDR3 DNA reads as TGTGCCAGCAGTTACTCCGCCAGGGCTAATCAGCCCCAGCATTTT. This gives the protein CASSYSARANQPQHF.

The chain has TRBV7-2 and TRBJ1-4, with D perhaps matching TRBD1 (5 bases). Germline CDR1 and CDR2: SGHTA and FQGNSA. Trimming took 1 base from V and 12 from J, leaving 15 bases between them. CDR3 size: 14 residues. CDR3 sequence reads: CASSLDVGAGELFF. CDR3 nucleotide sequence: TGTGCCAGCAGCTTAGACGTCGGAGCGGGGGAACTGTTTTTT. The entire variable domain, with the rest obtained from reference TRBV7-2 and TRBJ1-4, is as follows: GAGVSQSPSNKVTEKGKDVELRCDPISGHTALYWYRQSLGQGLEFLIYFQGNSAPDKSGLPSDRFSAERTGGSVSTLTIQRTQQEDSAVYLCASSLDVGAGELFFGSGTQLSVL.

V usage is TRBV7-6 and J usage is TRBJ2-7; 7 bases line up with TRBD1. The CDR3 contains 14 residues. V was pared by 3 bases and J by 3 bases, with 5 bases of the junction left unmatched. From germline, CDR1 is SGHVS and CDR2 FNYEAQ. This chain's CDR3 is CASSFGPGGYEQYF. Written as DNA, the CDR3 is TGTGCCAGCAGCTTTGGGCCAGGGGGCTACGAGCAGTACTTC.

This clonotype has a single count. The genes are TRBV6-5 and TRBJ2-3; no clear D gene. The CDR3 runs 15 residues. Between the trimmed V and J ends, which lost 2 bases and 0 bases, there was a span of 9 bases. Germline CDR1 reads MNHEY; CDR2 reads SVGAGI. In DNA, the CDR3 is TGTGCCAGCAGTTACCCTGGACGGAGCACAGATACGCAGTATTTT. Translation: CASSYPGRSTDTQYF.

V gene TRBV10-1 combines with J gene TRBJ2-5, with 7 bases aligning to TRBD1. With V trimmed by 10 bases and J by 2 bases, 7 bases remained unmatched. The V gene's germline CDR1 is WNHNN and CDR2 SYGVQD (reference sequence). The CDR3 has 13 amino acids. Written as DNA, the CDR3 is TGCGCCAACTCAGGGACAGAACAAGAGACCCAGTACTTC. Encoded protein: CANSGTEQETQYF.

The chain carries TRBV6-5 and TRBJ2-1, with D perhaps matching TRBD1 (5 bases). The CDR3 is 15 amino acids. Trimming took 1 base from V and 7 from J, leaving 14 bases between them. Germline V gene lookup returns CDR1 MNHEY and CDR2 SVGAGI. The CDR3 DNA is TGTGCCAGCAGTTACTATGGGGCCCTACAAAATGAGCAGTTCTTC. Translation: CASSYYGALQNEQFF.

The rearrangement links TRBV2 to TRBJ2-5; D is uncertain. V was trimmed by 3 bases and J by 2 bases, leaving 16 bases between them. Germline V gives CDR1 SNHLY, CDR2 FYNNEI. CDR3 length: 16 amino acids. CDR3 amino acids: CASSDPQKFIQETQYF. DNA of the CDR3: TGTGCCAGCAGTGATCCCCAAAAATTTATACAAGAGACCCAGTACTTC.